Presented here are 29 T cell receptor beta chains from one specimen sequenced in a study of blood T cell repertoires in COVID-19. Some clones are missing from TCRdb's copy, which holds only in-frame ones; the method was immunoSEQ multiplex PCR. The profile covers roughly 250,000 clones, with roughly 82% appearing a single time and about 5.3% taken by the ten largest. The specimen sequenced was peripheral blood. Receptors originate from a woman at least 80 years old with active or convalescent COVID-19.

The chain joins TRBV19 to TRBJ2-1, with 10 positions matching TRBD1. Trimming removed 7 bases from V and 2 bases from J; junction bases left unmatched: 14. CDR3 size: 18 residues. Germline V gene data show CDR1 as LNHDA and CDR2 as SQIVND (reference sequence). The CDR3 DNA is TGTGCCAGTACGGGACCGGGACAGGGGAGTGTAGCCTACAATGAGCAGTTCTTC. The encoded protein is CASTGPGQGSVAYNEQFF.

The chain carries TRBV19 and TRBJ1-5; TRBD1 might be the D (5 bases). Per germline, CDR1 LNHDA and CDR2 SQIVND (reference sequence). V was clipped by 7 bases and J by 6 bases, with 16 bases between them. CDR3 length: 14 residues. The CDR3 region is CASNQGIASQPQHF. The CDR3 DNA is TGTGCCAGTAACCAGGGTATTGCAAGTCAGCCCCAGCATTTT. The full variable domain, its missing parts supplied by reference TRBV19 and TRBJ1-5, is DGGITQSPKYLFRKEGQNVTLSCEQNLNHDAMYWYRQDPGQGLRLIYYSQIVNDFQKGDIAEGYSVSREKKESFPLTVTSAQKNPTAFYLCASNQGIASQPQHFGDGTRLSIL.

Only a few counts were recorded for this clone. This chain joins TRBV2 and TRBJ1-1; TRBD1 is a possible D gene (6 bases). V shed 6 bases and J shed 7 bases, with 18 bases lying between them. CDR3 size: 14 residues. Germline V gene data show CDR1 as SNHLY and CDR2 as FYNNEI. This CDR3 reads CASSRAGGRVEAFF. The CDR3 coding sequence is TGTGCCAGCAGCAGAGCGGGGGGGCGGGTTGAAGCTTTCTTT.

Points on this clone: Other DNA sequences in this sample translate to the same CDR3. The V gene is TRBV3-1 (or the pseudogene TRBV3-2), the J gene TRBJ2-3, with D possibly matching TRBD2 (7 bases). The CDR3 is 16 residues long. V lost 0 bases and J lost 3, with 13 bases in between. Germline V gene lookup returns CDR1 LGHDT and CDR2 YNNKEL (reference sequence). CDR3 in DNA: TGTGCCAGCAGCCAAGATTGGGGGGGGCCGACAGATACGCAGTATTTT. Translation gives CASSQDWGGPTDTQYF.

The CDR3 loop reads CASSSSTGFGNTIYF. In DNA, the CDR3 is TGTGCCAGCAGCTCATCGACAGGGTTCGGAAACACCATATATTTT. The chain employs TRBV11-2 and TRBJ1-3; 7 nucleotides agree with TRBD1. The length of the CDR3 is 15 residues. J was trimmed by 4 bases and V by 4 bases; bases with no gene match: 7. From germline, CDR1 is SGHAT and CDR2 FQNNGV.

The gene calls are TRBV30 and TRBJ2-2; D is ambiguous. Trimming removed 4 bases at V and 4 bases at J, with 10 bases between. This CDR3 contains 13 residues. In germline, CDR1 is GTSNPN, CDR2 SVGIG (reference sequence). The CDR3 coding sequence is TGTGCCTGGAATCTCCGAGGCACCGGGGAGCTGTTTTTT. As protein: CAWNLRGTGELFF.

CDR3 bases: TGCGCCAGCAGCGAGAACTACAATGAGCAGTTCTTC. Its protein product is CASSENYNEQFF. The rearrangement uses TRBV5-1 and TRBJ2-1; D is unclear. Germline V gene data show CDR1 as SGHRS and CDR2 as YFSETQ. This CDR3 is 12 amino acids long. V lost 4 bases, J lost 3 bases, and 5 bases lay in between.

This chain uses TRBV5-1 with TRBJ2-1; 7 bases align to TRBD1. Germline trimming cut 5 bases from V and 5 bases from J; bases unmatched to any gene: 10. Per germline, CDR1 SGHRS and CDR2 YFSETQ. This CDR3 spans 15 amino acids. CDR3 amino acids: CASRRMAGGDNEQFF. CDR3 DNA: TGCGCCAGCAGGAGGATGGCAGGGGGTGACAATGAGCAGTTCTTC. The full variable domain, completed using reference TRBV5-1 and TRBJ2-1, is KAGVTQTPRYLIKTRGQQVTLSCSPISGHRSVSWYQQTPGQGLQFLFEYFSETQRNKGNFPGRFSGRQFSNSRSEMNVSTLELGDSALYLCASRRMAGGDNEQFFGPGTRLTVL.

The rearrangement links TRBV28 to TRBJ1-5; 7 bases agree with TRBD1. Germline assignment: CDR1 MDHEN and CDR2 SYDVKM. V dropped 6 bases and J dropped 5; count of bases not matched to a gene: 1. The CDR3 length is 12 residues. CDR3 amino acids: CASSRGYQPQHF. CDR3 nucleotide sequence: TGTGCCAGCAGCAGGGGGTATCAGCCCCAGCATTTT.

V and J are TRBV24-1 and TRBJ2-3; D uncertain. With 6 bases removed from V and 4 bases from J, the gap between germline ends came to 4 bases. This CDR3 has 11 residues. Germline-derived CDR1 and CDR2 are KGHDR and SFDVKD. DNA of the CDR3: TGTGCCACCAGTTCGGCAGATACGCAGTATTTT. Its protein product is CATSSADTQYF.

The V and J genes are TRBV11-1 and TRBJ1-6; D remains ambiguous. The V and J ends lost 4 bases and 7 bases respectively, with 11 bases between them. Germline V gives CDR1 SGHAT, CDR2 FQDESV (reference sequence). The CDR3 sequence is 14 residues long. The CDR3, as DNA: TGTGCCAGCAGCTCTGGACTGTTGAATTCACCCCTCCACTTT. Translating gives CASSSGLLNSPLHF.

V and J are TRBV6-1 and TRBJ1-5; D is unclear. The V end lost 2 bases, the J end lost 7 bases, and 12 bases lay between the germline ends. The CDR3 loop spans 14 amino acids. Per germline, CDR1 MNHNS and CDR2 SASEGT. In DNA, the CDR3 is TGTGCCAGCAGTGAATCGGGGTTAGAACAGCCCCAGCATTTT. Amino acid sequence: CASSESGLEQPQHF.

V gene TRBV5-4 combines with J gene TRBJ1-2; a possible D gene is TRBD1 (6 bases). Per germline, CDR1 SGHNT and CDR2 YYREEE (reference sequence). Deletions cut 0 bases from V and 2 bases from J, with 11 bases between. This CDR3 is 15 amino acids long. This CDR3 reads CASSLGGQTNYGYTF. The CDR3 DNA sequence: TGTGCCAGCAGCTTGGGGGGGCAGACCAACTATGGCTACACCTTC.

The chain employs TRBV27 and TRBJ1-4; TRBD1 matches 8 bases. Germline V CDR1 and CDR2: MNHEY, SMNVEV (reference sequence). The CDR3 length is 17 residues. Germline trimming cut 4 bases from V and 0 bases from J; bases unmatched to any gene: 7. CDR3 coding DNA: TGTGCCAGCAGTTCCTGGACAGGGCGAGCAACTAATGAAAAACTGTTTTTT. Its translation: CASSSWTGRATNEKLFF.

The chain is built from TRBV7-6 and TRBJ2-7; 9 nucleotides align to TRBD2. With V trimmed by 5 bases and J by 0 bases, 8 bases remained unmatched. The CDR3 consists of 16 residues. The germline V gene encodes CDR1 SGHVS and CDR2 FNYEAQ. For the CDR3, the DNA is TGTGCCAGCAGCCTAACTAGCGGGCCGTCCTCCTACGAGCAGTACTTC. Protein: CASSLTSGPSSYEQYF.

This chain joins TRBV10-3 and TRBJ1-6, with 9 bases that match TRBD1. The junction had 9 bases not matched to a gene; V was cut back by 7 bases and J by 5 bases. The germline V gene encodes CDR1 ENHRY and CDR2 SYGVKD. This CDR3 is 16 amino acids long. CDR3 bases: TGTGCCATCACCGAGGGGGACAGGGCAGATAATTCACCCCTCCACTTT. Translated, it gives CAITEGDRADNSPLHF.

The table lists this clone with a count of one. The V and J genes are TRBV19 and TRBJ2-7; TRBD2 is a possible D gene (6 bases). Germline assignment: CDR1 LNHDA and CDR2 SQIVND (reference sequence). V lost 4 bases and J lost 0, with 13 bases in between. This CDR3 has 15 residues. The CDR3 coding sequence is TGTGCCAGTAGTAAGGGTAGCGGACACTCCTACGAGCAGTACTTC. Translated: CASSKGSGHSYEQYF.

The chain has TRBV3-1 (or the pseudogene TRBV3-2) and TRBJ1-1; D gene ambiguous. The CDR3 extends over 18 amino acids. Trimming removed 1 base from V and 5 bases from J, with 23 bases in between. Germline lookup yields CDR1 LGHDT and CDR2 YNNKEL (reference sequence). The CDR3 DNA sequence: TGTGCCAGCAGCCAAGCCCAAACACGTAGGCGGGTAGGGACTGAAGCTTTCTTT. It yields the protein CASSQAQTRRRVGTEAFF.

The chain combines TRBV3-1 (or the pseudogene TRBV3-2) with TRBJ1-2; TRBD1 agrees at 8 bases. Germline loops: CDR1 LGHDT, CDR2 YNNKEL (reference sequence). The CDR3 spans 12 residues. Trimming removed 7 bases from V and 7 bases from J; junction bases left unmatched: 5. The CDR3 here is CASTMTGVGYTF. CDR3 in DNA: TGTGCCAGCACAATGACAGGGGTTGGCTACACCTTC.

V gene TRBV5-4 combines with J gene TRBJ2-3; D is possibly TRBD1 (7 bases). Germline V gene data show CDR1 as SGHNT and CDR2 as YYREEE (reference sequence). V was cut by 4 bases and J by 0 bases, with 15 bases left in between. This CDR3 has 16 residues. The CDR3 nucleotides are TGTGCCAGCAGCGGCGGGACAGCTACTAGCACAGATACGCAGTATTTT. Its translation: CASSGGTATSTDTQYF.

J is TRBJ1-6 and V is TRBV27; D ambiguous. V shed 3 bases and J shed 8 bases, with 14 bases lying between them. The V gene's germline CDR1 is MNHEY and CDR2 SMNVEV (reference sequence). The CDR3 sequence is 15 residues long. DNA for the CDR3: TGTGCCAGCAGTTTTAATGGCCAGGCGTATTCACCCCTCCACTTT. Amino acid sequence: CASSFNGQAYSPLHF.

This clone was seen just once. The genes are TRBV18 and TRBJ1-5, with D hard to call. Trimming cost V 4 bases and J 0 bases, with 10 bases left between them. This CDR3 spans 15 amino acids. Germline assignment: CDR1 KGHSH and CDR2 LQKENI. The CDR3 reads CASSRARVSNQPQHF. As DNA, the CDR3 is TGTGCCAGCTCACGAGCGAGGGTTAGCAATCAGCCCCAGCATTTT. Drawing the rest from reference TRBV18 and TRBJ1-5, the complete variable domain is NAGVMQNPRHLVRRRGQEARLRCSPMKGHSHVYWYRQLPEEGLKFMVYLQKENIIDESGMPKERFSAEFPKEGPSILRIQQVVRGDSAAYFCASSRARVSNQPQHFGDGTRLSIL.

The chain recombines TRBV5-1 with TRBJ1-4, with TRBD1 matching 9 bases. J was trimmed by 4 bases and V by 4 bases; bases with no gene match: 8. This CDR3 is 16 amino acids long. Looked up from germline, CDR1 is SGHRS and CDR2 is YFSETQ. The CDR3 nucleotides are TGCGCCAGCAGCCTGAAGGGACAGGGCGATAATGAAAAACTGTTTTTT. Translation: CASSLKGQGDNEKLFF.

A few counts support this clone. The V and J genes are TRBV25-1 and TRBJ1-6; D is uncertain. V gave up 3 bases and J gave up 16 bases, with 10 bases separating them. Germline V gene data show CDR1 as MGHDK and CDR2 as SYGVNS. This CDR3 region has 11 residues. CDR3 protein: CASSDYGILHF. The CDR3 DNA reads TGTGCCAGCAGTGATTACGGGATTCTCCACTTT.

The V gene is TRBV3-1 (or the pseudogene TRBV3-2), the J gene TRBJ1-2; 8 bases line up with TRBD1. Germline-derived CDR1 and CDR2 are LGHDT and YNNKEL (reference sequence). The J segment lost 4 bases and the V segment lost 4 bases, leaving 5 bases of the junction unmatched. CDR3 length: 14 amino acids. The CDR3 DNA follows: TGTGCCAGCAGCCCTCCAGGGGGCACCTATGGCTACACCTTC. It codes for CASSPPGGTYGYTF.

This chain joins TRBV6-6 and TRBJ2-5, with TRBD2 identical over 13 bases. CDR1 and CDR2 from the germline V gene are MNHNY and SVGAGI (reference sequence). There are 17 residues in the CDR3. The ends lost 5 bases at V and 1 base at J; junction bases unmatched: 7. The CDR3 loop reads CASSPGLAGTLQETQYF. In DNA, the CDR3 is TGTGCCAGCAGTCCGGGACTAGCGGGGACACTCCAAGAGACCCAGTACTTC.

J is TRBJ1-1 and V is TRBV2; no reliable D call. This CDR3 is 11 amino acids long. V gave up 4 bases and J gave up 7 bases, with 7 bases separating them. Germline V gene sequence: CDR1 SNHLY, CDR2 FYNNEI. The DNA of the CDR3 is TGTGCCAGCAGTGTGTACAGTGAAGCTTTCTTT. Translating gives CASSVYSEAFF. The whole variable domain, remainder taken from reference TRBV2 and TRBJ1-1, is EPEVTQTPSHQVTQMGQEVILRCVPISNHLYFYWYRQILGQKVEFLVSFYNNEISEKSEIFDDQFSVERPDGSNFTLKIRSTKLEDSAMYFCASSVYSEAFFGQGTRLTVV.

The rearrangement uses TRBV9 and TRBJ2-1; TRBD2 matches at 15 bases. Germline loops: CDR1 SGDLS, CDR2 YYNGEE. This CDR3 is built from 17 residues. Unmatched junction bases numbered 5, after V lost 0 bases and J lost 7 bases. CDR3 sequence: CASSVVPGTSGRNEQFF. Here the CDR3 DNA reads TGTGCCAGCAGCGTAGTCCCAGGGACTAGCGGGAGGAATGAGCAGTTCTTC.

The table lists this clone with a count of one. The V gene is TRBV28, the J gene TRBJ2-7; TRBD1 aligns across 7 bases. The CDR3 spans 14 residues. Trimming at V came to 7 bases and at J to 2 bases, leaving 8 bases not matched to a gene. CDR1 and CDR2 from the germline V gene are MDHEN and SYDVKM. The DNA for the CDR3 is TGTGCCAGCAACTTGCAGGACAGGACCTACGAGCAGTACTTC. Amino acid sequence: CASNLQDRTYEQYF.